Presented here are 29 T cell receptor beta chains from one specimen sequenced in a study of T-cell memory formation after mild COVID-19. TCRdb analysed the 5' RACE reads with MiXCR anew, one entry per CDR3 protein. The sample gives roughly 580,000 distinct CDR3 sequences, approximately 19% of which show up once; 12% is in the top ten. The sequenced material came from PBMCs or a T cell subset sorted from them (not recorded which). These receptors all come from an adult woman who had mild COVID-19 (a few samples of this study predate the infection). Cell type and time point are not known.

A few counts support this clonotype. This chain links TRBV15 with TRBJ2-1, with no clear D. The germline V gene has CDR1 LNHNV and CDR2 YYDKDF (reference sequence). Trimming took off 5 bases at V and 0 bases at J, with 14 bases between the two ends. CDR3 length: 16 amino acids. This CDR3 is CATSHDLDPSYNEQFF. Here the CDR3 DNA reads TGTGCCACCAGCCACGACCTCGACCCCTCCTACAATGAGCAGTTCTTC.

This clonotype was detected many times. V and J are TRBV7-9 and TRBJ2-1; D is tentatively TRBD1 or TRBD2 (6 bases each). The germline CDR1 and CDR2 sequences are SEHNR and FQNEAQ (reference sequence). This CDR3 is 13 amino acids long. Trimming cost V 6 bases and J 8 bases, with 14 bases left between them. The CDR3 DNA follows: TGTGCCAGCAGGGGGGGCTTAAGGGATGAGCAGTTCTTC. Translating it yields CASRGGLRDEQFF.

This clonotype has more than one count but fewer than ten. The rearrangement links TRBV5-4 to TRBJ2-1; D could derive from TRBD1 or TRBD2 (5 bases each). The ends were cut back, 7 bases at V and 9 bases at J, with 20 bases in the middle. The CDR3 has 14 amino acids. CDR1 is SGHNT and CDR2 is YYREEE in the germline V gene (reference sequence). The CDR3: CASLGREHGGEQFF. CDR3 in DNA: TGTGCCAGCCTGGGCAGGGAACACGGAGGTGAGCAGTTCTTC.

The rearrangement uses TRBV7-2 and TRBJ2-1; D unresolved. Germline V gives CDR1 SGHTA, CDR2 FQGNSA. The CDR3 sequence is 11 residues long. Trimming removed 4 bases from V and 12 bases from J, with 10 bases in between. The CDR3: CASSSRTLQFF. As DNA, the CDR3 is TGTGCCAGCAGCTCCCGGACGTTGCAGTTCTTC.

In its sample, this clonotype was seen a few times. The CDR3 protein is CASSFEGTEGRWEETQYF. The CDR3 nucleotides are TGTGCCAGCAGTTTCGAAGGGACGGAAGGAAGGTGGGAAGAGACCCAGTACTTC. The J gene is TRBJ2-5, the V gene TRBV12-3 or TRBV12-4; tentatively, D is TRBD1 or TRBD2 (5 bases each). The CDR3 covers 18 residues. The V gene lost 3 bases and the J gene lost 3 bases, with 23 bases spanning the gap.

V and J are TRBV4-1 and TRBJ1-2, with unresolved D. V dropped 1 base and J dropped 5 bases, with 17 bases sitting between them. The CDR3 sequence is 16 residues long. The germline CDR1 and CDR2 sequences are MGHRA and YSYEKL. CDR3 bases: TGCGCCAGCAGCCAAGCCGACGACTCAATTGGGTATGGCTACACCTTC. Translating gives CASSQADDSIGYGYTF.

The gene calls are TRBV7-2 and TRBJ1-2, with D possibly being TRBD1 (6 bases). Trimming took 5 bases from V and 8 from J, leaving 12 bases between them. This CDR3 has 12 amino acids. Germline-derived CDR1 and CDR2 are SGHTA and FQGNSA. The CDR3 here is CASSTYRDGYTF. DNA of the CDR3: TGTGCCAGCAGCACATACAGGGACGGCTACACCTTC.

This clonotype has more than one count but fewer than ten. V gene TRBV7-6 combines with J gene TRBJ2-7, with TRBD2 matching 12 bases. The V segment lost 4 bases and the J segment 7 bases; nucleotides outside the gene matches: 11. CDR1 SGHVS and CDR2 FNYEAQ come from the germline V gene. The CDR3 spans 16 residues. CDR3 sequence reads: CASSSGLLAGGLEQYF. The CDR3 bases are TGTGCCAGCAGCTCCGGCCTGCTAGCGGGGGGGCTTGAGCAGTACTTC. The whole variable domain, remainder taken from reference TRBV7-6 and TRBJ2-7, is GAGVSQSPRYKVTKRGQDVALRCDPISGHVSLYWYRQALGQGPEFLTYFNYEAQQDKSGLPNDRFSAERPEGSISTLTIQRTEQRDSAMYRCASSSGLLAGGLEQYFGPGTRLTVT.

The chain joins TRBV29-1 to TRBJ2-7; unclear D gene. The CDR3 has 15 amino acids. Trimming stripped 4 bases from V and 7 bases from J, with 23 bases between. CDR1 SQVTM and CDR2 ANQGSEA come from the germline V gene. CDR3: CSVGFTVSPPDEQYF. CDR3 nucleotide sequence: TGCAGCGTTGGTTTTACGGTCTCCCCCCCTGATGAGCAGTACTTC.

This clonotype was observed a few times. The rearrangement joins TRBV11-2 to TRBJ2-3, with 11 bases fitting TRBD2. Per the germline V gene, CDR1 is SGHAT and CDR2 is FQNNGV. The ends lost 4 bases at V and 3 bases at J; junction bases unmatched: 9. This CDR3 is 17 amino acids long. CDR3 amino acids: CASSSMTSGIWTDTQYF. DNA of the CDR3: TGTGCCAGCAGCTCCATGACTAGCGGGATTTGGACAGATACGCAGTATTTT. Together with reference TRBV11-2 and TRBJ2-3, the CDR3 gives the full variable domain: EAGVAQSPRYKIIEKRQSVAFWCNPISGHATLYWYQQILGQGPKLLIQFQNNGVVDDSQLPKDRFSAERLKGVDSTLKIQPAKLEDSAVYLCASSSMTSGIWTDTQYFGPGTRLTVL.

The chain carries TRBV20-1 and TRBJ2-1; a possible D gene is TRBD2 (5 bases). The CDR3 length is 14 residues. V was trimmed by 0 bases and J by 9 bases, leaving 15 bases between them. Germline-derived CDR1 and CDR2 are DFQATT and SNEGSKA (reference sequence). This CDR3 is CSARDSPSSGEQFF. CDR3 DNA sequence: TGCAGTGCTAGAGATTCCCCTAGCTCGGGTGAGCAGTTCTTC.

The gene calls are TRBV7-9 and TRBJ2-7; D is undetermined. The germline V and J ends were trimmed by 1 base and 1 base, with 8 bases remaining between them. This CDR3 contains 14 residues. CDR1 SEHNR and CDR2 FQNEAQ come from the germline V gene (reference sequence). The CDR3 sequence: CASSLDPQSYEQYF. Here the CDR3 DNA reads TGTGCCAGCAGCTTAGATCCGCAGTCCTACGAGCAGTACTTC.

The CDR3 spells CASSLSFGGYYGYTF. As DNA, the CDR3 is TGTGCCAGCAGTTTATCATTCGGGGGATACTATGGCTACACCTTC. The rearrangement links TRBV27 to TRBJ1-2; a possible D gene is TRBD1 (5 bases). This CDR3 has 15 amino acids. The V and J ends lost 0 bases and 3 bases respectively, with 11 bases between them. Germline CDR1 and CDR2: MNHEY and SMNVEV (reference sequence).

The V gene is TRBV20-1, the J gene TRBJ2-1, with a tentative D call TRBD1 (5 bases). Germline V CDR1 and CDR2: DFQATT, SNEGSKA (reference sequence). Trimming cost V 2 bases and J 0 bases, with 11 bases left between them. The CDR3 length is 15 residues. Here the CDR3 reads CSARNTGPSYNEQFF. The CDR3 nucleotides read TGCAGTGCTAGAAATACAGGTCCCTCCTACAATGAGCAGTTCTTC.

The chain joins TRBV7-9 to TRBJ2-7; 7 bases match TRBD1. There are 15 residues in the CDR3. V shed 1 base, J shed 4 bases, and the junction held 7 bases outside the gene matches. In germline, CDR1 is SEHNR, CDR2 FQNEAQ (reference sequence). CDR3 nucleotides: TGTGCCAGCAGCTTAGGTATAGGGGGCATGTACGAGCAGTACTTC. This sequence encodes CASSLGIGGMYEQYF.

This clonotype was counted a few times. V gene TRBV5-1 combines with J gene TRBJ2-4; 10 nucleotides line up with TRBD2. CDR3 size: 18 residues. J was trimmed by 5 bases and V by 0 bases; bases with no gene match: 11. Germline V gene data show CDR1 as SGHRS and CDR2 as YFSETQ. The CDR3: CASSLAASGGSRENIQYF. The CDR3 DNA sequence: TGCGCCAGCAGCTTGGCGGCTAGCGGGGGTAGCCGGGAAAACATTCAGTACTTC.

The V call is TRBV5-1, the J call TRBJ2-3; D not resolved. The CDR3 totals 12 residues. Germline CDR1 and CDR2: SGHRS and YFSETQ. V dropped 0 bases and J dropped 9 bases, with 8 bases sitting between them. CDR3 nucleotides: TGCGCCAGCAGCTTGGATCTGGAGACGCAGTATTTT. Protein: CASSLDLETQYF.

This rearrangement joins TRBV19 to TRBJ2-1; D is perhaps TRBD1 (6 bases). Germline values: CDR1 LNHDA, CDR2 SQIVND (reference sequence). V dropped 3 bases and J dropped 7 bases, with 16 bases sitting between them. The CDR3 length is 15 residues. The DNA for the CDR3 is TGTGCCAGTAGTATGGGGGCTAGGCGAGAGAATGAGCAGTTCTTC. Protein: CASSMGARRENEQFF.

This clonotype was recorded a few times. The chain has TRBV20-1 and TRBJ2-7, with D possibly being TRBD1 (6 bases). The V end lost 5 bases, the J end lost 3 bases, and 8 bases lay between the germline ends. Germline V gene lookup returns CDR1 DFQATT and CDR2 SNEGSKA (reference sequence). This CDR3 contains 11 residues. CDR3 protein: CSAGGLYEQYF. Written as DNA, the CDR3 is TGCAGTGCTGGGGGCCTCTACGAGCAGTACTTC.

This clonotype occurred a few times. V usage is TRBV30 and J usage is TRBJ2-7; D remains unclear. CDR1 and CDR2 from the germline V gene are GTSNPN and SVGIG (reference sequence). V gave up 0 bases and J gave up 2 bases, with 8 bases separating them. The CDR3 runs 13 residues. As DNA, the CDR3 is TGTGCCTGGAGTGTTAACGGAGCCTACGAGCAGTACTTC. Protein product: CAWSVNGAYEQYF.

The rearrangement uses TRBV20-1 and TRBJ2-1; a weak D match, TRBD1 (5 bases). The germline CDR1 and CDR2 sequences are DFQATT and SNEGSKA (reference sequence). The length of the CDR3 is 15 residues. Trimming cost V 0 bases and J 5 bases, with 14 bases left between them. The CDR3 is CSARDLSRAHNEQFF. The CDR3 coding sequence is TGCAGTGCTAGAGATCTCAGCAGGGCCCACAATGAGCAGTTCTTC.

This clonotype has only a few counts. This rearrangement joins TRBV20-1 to TRBJ2-1, with TRBD2 matching over 9 bases. The CDR3 is made up of 15 amino acids. Germline trimming cut 3 bases from V and 8 bases from J; bases unmatched to any gene: 11. Germline CDR1 is DFQATT and CDR2 is SNEGSKA (reference sequence). CDR3 DNA: TGCAGTGCTAGCGGGGCCAGCGGGAGGCAGGATGAGCAGTTCTTC. This translates into CSASGASGRQDEQFF.

CDR3 nucleotides: TGCAGTGCCACGGACAGGGGAGATCAGCCCCAGCATTTT. Amino acid sequence: CSATDRGDQPQHF. The chain joins TRBV20-1 to TRBJ1-5, with 9 bases identical to TRBD1. V lost 6 bases and J lost 5; bases outside the gene matches: 5. The CDR3 has 13 amino acids. Looked up from germline, CDR1 is DFQATT and CDR2 is SNEGSKA (reference sequence).

The V and J genes are TRBV20-1 and TRBJ2-7; 7 bases fit TRBD2. Trimming removed 5 bases from V and 2 bases from J; junction bases left unmatched: 3. Germline V gives CDR1 DFQATT, CDR2 SNEGSKA (reference sequence). CDR3 size: 12 residues. The CDR3 sequence: CSAEGRAYEQYF. The CDR3 DNA reads TGCAGTGCTGAGGGGAGGGCCTACGAGCAGTACTTC.

The chain carries TRBV6-2 or TRBV6-3 and TRBJ1-2, with TRBD1 as a possible D gene (5 bases). Germline lookup yields CDR1 MNHEY and CDR2 SVGEGT. The CDR3 sequence is 15 residues long. Trimming removed 6 bases at V and 2 bases at J, with 16 bases between. The CDR3 loop reads CASSDWWGKNYGYTF. The CDR3 DNA follows: TGTGCCAGCAGCGATTGGTGGGGGAAGAACTATGGCTACACCTTC.

This clonotype was detected ten times or more. V gene TRBV27 combines with J gene TRBJ2-7; 8 nucleotides align to TRBD1. CDR3 size: 13 residues. Germline lookup yields CDR1 MNHEY and CDR2 SMNVEV (reference sequence). Germline trimming cut 7 bases from V and 8 bases from J; bases unmatched to any gene: 10. The chain's CDR3 is CASKPGGAGKQYF. DNA of the CDR3: TGTGCCAGCAAGCCAGGGGGCGCGGGTAAGCAGTACTTC.

This clonotype was observed a handful of times. The chain carries TRBV7-2 and TRBJ2-5; D is possibly TRBD2 (5 bases). Trimming removed 5 bases from V and 0 bases from J, with 13 bases in between. The CDR3 runs to 15 residues. Germline V lookup: CDR1 SGHTA, CDR2 FQGNSA. The CDR3 here is CASSLRFSDQETQYF. The DNA of the CDR3 is TGTGCCAGCAGCCTAAGGTTTAGCGACCAAGAGACCCAGTACTTC. The whole variable domain, filled in from reference TRBV7-2 and TRBJ2-5, reads GAGVSQSPSNKVTEKGKDVELRCDPISGHTALYWYRQSLGQGLEFLIYFQGNSAPDKSGLPSDRFSAERTGGSVSTLTIQRTQQEDSAVYLCASSLRFSDQETQYFGPGTRLLVL.

The rearrangement joins TRBV5-4 to TRBJ2-1, with 7 bases identical to TRBD1. Germline CDR1 SGHNT, CDR2 YYREEE (reference sequence). This CDR3 contains 15 residues. Trimming at V came to 0 bases and at J to 7 bases, leaving 7 bases not matched to a gene. This chain's CDR3 is CASSLDRGVLNEQFF. CDR3 nucleotide sequence: TGTGCCAGCAGCTTGGACAGGGGAGTATTAAATGAGCAGTTCTTC.

This chain uses TRBV20-1 with TRBJ1-5; D is undetermined. Germline CDR1 reads DFQATT; CDR2 reads SNEGSKA (reference sequence). Trimming left V 6 bases short and J 9 bases short, with 18 bases between. The CDR3 sequence is 13 residues long. The CDR3: CSATVVRIGPQHF. The CDR3 bases are TGCAGTGCCACAGTGGTCCGGATCGGGCCCCAGCATTTT.